Sequencing of this T cell receptor (beta chain) was carried out in a study of blood T cell repertoires in COVID-19. Trimming shortened V by 7 bases and J by 2 bases, and 16 bases separated the two germline ends. The CDR3 is made up of 15 amino acids. Germline V gene lookup returns CDR1 SGHNT and CDR2 YYREEE (reference sequence). Assay: immunoSEQ multiplex PCR; the TCRdb copy retains only in-frame clones and omits some. The data show 200,000 or so clones, over 70% seen once. Sequencing was carried out using peripheral blood. The rearrangement links TRBV5-4 to TRBJ1-5, with D possibly matching TRBD1 (5 bases). The sequence was obtained from a man aged 55 to 69 with active or convalescent COVID-19. CDR3 in DNA: TGTGCCAGCCCGCGTGGGCAGGGCGGCAATCAGCCCCAGCATTTT. This sequence encodes CASPRGQGGNQPQHF.